This TCR beta chain was captured by sequencing in a study of control samples from healthy donors and cancer patients. Profiled with immunoSEQ multiplex PCR; TCRdb holds only in-frame clones, not every one. The sample has 150,000 to 200,000 clones, 85% to 95% seen once. The CDR3 contains 17 residues. Unmatched junction bases numbered 10, after V lost 1 base and J lost 3 bases. CDR1 SGHDN and CDR2 FVKESK come from the germline V gene. This sequence was found in a woman in her sixties in good health. The sample comprised blood. The V and J genes are TRBV14 and TRBJ2-7; 9 bases are shared with TRBD1. The CDR3 loop is CASSQGVLTGGRYEQYF. The CDR3 region has the DNA TGTGCCAGCAGCCAAGGAGTTTTGACAGGGGGACGCTACGAGCAGTACTTC. The variable domain in full, with the rest retrieved from reference TRBV14 and TRBJ2-7, is EAGVTQFPSHSVIEKGQTVTLRCDPISGHDNLYWYRRVMGKEIKFLLHFVKESKQDESGMPNNRFLAERTGGTYSTLKVQPAELEDSGVYFCASSQGVLTGGRYEQYFGPGTRLTVT.